What follows are 30 T cell receptor beta chains derived from one specimen sequenced in a study of OX40 agonist ivuxolimab in advanced cancers. Generated by immunoSEQ multiplex PCR, the TCRdb table keeps only in-frame clones and is missing some. The data contain approximately 70,000 clones, 70% to 80% of them singletons. The sequences come from CD4+ or CD8+ T cells sorted from blood, collected in a trial of the OX40 agonist ivuxolimab. These receptors were taken from an adult with an advanced solid tumor such as melanoma, head and neck, liver or kidney cancer.

CDR3 nucleotide sequence: TGTGCCAGCAGTCCCCACGGGGCTAACTATGGCTACACCTTC. Amino acids: CASSPHGANYGYTF. J is TRBJ1-2 and V is TRBV28; D is ambiguous. In germline, CDR1 is MDHEN, CDR2 SYDVKM. The CDR3 covers 14 residues. V lost 5 bases and J lost 0, with 10 bases in between.

The chain has TRBV25-1 and TRBJ1-1; D is uncertain. Germline CDR1 reads MGHDK; CDR2 reads SYGVNS. The CDR3 runs 15 residues. Trimming stripped 6 bases from V and 1 base from J, with 15 bases between. The chain's CDR3 is CASRGRFVTNTEAFF. CDR3 coding DNA: TGTGCCAGCAGGGGCAGATTCGTCACGAACACTGAAGCTTTCTTT.

This clone came up a few times. In the same sample, other DNA sequences code for this CDR3. The gene calls are TRBV30 and TRBJ1-1, with D unresolved. The CDR3 spans 15 residues. Per germline, CDR1 GTSNPN and CDR2 SVGIG (reference sequence). The ends were cut back, 3 bases at V and 3 bases at J, with 17 bases in the middle. In nucleotides, the CDR3 is TGTGCCTGGAGGGAGGTAGGGTTTTGGGACACTGAAGCTTTCTTT. It translates to CAWREVGFWDTEAFF.

This clone is a singleton in its sample. This chain connects TRBV5-1 to TRBJ2-5, with 12 bases fitting TRBD2. CDR1 and CDR2 (germline): SGHRS, YFSETQ. Trimming removed 4 bases from V and 5 bases from J; junction bases left unmatched: 6. The CDR3 extends over 15 amino acids. The CDR3 sequence is CASSLGTSGFETQYF. The CDR3 nucleotides read TGCGCCAGCAGCCTAGGGACTAGCGGGTTTGAGACCCAGTACTTC.

The gene calls are TRBV11-2 and TRBJ2-2; perhaps D is TRBD1 or TRBD2 (5 bases each). Germline assignment: CDR1 SGHAT and CDR2 FQNNGV. The CDR3 is 15 amino acids. Trimming removed 5 bases at V and 1 base at J, with 11 bases between. The CDR3 coding sequence is TGTGCCAGCAGCCTATCTGGGGGGAACACCGGGGAGCTGTTTTTT. Protein sequence: CASSLSGGNTGELFF.

The chain carries TRBV19 and TRBJ1-2; tentatively, D is TRBD1 (5 bases). CDR3 length: 12 residues. Germline V gene sequence: CDR1 LNHDA, CDR2 SQIVND (reference sequence). V lost 6 bases to trimming and J lost 5 bases, with 10 bases between them. CDR3 protein: CASRFEGYGYTF. In DNA, the CDR3 is TGTGCCAGTAGGTTTGAGGGGTATGGCTACACCTTC.

The chain links TRBV5-1 to TRBJ1-4; 7 positions agree with TRBD1. Unmatched junction bases numbered 7, after V lost 4 bases and J lost 4 bases. The CDR3 extends over 15 amino acids. Germline CDR1 is SGHRS and CDR2 is YFSETQ. The CDR3 coding sequence is TGCGCCAGCAGCCAACGGACAGGCTTTAATGAAAAACTGTTTTTT. The encoded protein is CASSQRTGFNEKLFF.

The chain recombines TRBV6-6 with TRBJ2-3, with a tentative D call TRBD2 (6 bases). This CDR3 is 16 amino acids long. The germline V gene has CDR1 MNHNY and CDR2 SVGAGI (reference sequence). Trimming stripped 10 bases from V and 1 base from J, with 21 bases between. CDR3 sequence reads: CATRPPTSWGTDTQYF. The DNA for the CDR3 is TGTGCCACCCGACCGCCGACTAGTTGGGGCACAGATACGCAGTATTTT.

Only one count was recorded for this clone. The rearrangement links TRBV2 to TRBJ2-7; no definite D call. V was clipped by 1 base and J by 5 bases, with 18 bases between them. Germline V lookup: CDR1 SNHLY, CDR2 FYNNEI. CDR3 size: 16 residues. The CDR3 loop is CASSEVALVGSHEQYF. The DNA of the CDR3 is TGTGCCAGCAGTGAAGTAGCTCTGGTGGGATCCCACGAGCAGTACTTC.

The V and J genes are TRBV2 and TRBJ2-7, with 10 bases fitting TRBD1. This CDR3 spans 15 amino acids. The germline CDR1 and CDR2 sequences are SNHLY and FYNNEI. With V trimmed by 6 bases and J by 3 bases, 8 bases remained unmatched. The CDR3 DNA is TGTGCCAGCAGGGATAGACAGGGGGCGGGCTACGAGCAGTACTTC. This gives the protein CASRDRQGAGYEQYF.

This clone was seen a single time. The V gene is TRBV19, the J gene TRBJ1-2; D remains ambiguous. The length of the CDR3 is 13 residues. Trimming shortened V by 4 bases and J by 6 bases, and 12 bases separated the two germline ends. Germline values: CDR1 LNHDA, CDR2 SQIVND (reference sequence). Written as DNA, the CDR3 is TGTGCCAGTAGTACTCCCGCGGGCCATGGCTACACCTTC. Its protein product is CASSTPAGHGYTF.

This clone has just one count. The V call is TRBV6-1, the J call TRBJ2-7; D is unresolved. There are 15 residues in the CDR3. The V gene's germline CDR1 is MNHNS and CDR2 SASEGT. V lost 1 base and J 2 bases, leaving 12 bases between the germline ends. Written as DNA, the CDR3 is TGTGCCAGCAGTGAAGGGACCCTTTTGCCCTACGAGCAGTACTTC. Residues: CASSEGTLLPYEQYF.

The chain is built from TRBV4-1 and TRBJ1-6; D uncertain. Germline CDR1 is MGHRA and CDR2 is YSYEKL. The CDR3 contains 14 residues. V lost 3 bases and J 17 bases, leaving 20 bases between the germline ends. CDR3: CASSQLMTGSVVHF. In nucleotides, the CDR3 is TGCGCCAGCAGCCAGCTCATGACGGGTAGCGTAGTCCACTTT.

The chain is built from TRBV19 and TRBJ1-2; D is possibly TRBD1 (5 bases). Looked up from germline, CDR1 is LNHDA and CDR2 is SQIVND (reference sequence). Trimming removed 4 bases from V and 2 bases from J, with 17 bases in between. CDR3 size: 16 residues. CDR3 in DNA: TGTGCCAGTAGTAGTTCCGGGACGCACGAAAACTATGGCTACACCTTC. Translation gives CASSSSGTHENYGYTF.

The chain has TRBV29-1 and TRBJ1-2; D gene unclear. V gave up 3 bases and J gave up 3 bases, with 5 bases separating them. The CDR3 extends over 11 amino acids. Germline values: CDR1 SQVTM, CDR2 ANQGSEA. CDR3 nucleotide sequence: TGCAGCGTTGAGTTTGACTATGGCTACACCTTC. This gives the protein CSVEFDYGYTF. Complete variable domain (other parts from reference TRBV29-1 and TRBJ1-2): SAVISQKPSRDICQRGTSLTIQCQVDSQVTMMFWYRQQPGQSLTLIATANQGSEATYESGFVIDKFPISRPNLTFSTLTVSNMSPEDSSIYLCSVEFDYGYTFGSGTRLTVV.

The J gene is TRBJ1-1, the V gene TRBV7-9; the D is unclear. Looked up from germline, CDR1 is SEHNR and CDR2 is FQNEAQ (reference sequence). V was pared by 3 bases and J by 1 base, with 6 bases between. The CDR3 runs 13 residues. CDR3 loop: CASSFNTNTEAFF. CDR3 DNA: TGTGCCAGCAGCTTCAACACGAACACTGAAGCTTTCTTT.

On this clone itself: Other DNA sequences in this specimen translate into the identical CDR3. The V and J genes are TRBV5-1 and TRBJ2-7, with 10 bases lining up with TRBD1. V dropped 0 bases and J dropped 3; count of bases not matched to a gene: 6. The CDR3 contains 16 residues. CDR1 is SGHRS and CDR2 is YFSETQ in the germline V gene. Here the CDR3 reads CASSLGPGTGDYEQYF. The CDR3 region has the DNA TGCGCCAGCAGCTTGGGACCCGGGACAGGGGACTACGAGCAGTACTTC.

This clone appeared once. V is TRBV5-1 and J is TRBJ1-1, with D unresolved. Germline-derived CDR1 and CDR2 are SGHRS and YFSETQ. Trimming cost V 0 bases and J 0 bases, with 9 bases left between them. There are 15 residues in the CDR3. The CDR3 coding sequence is TGCGCCAGCAGCTTGGGCTCGGACCTGAACACTGAAGCTTTCTTT. Its protein product is CASSLGSDLNTEAFF.

This chain uses TRBV7-9 with TRBJ1-1; D call uncertain. This CDR3 spans 14 amino acids. Germline V gives CDR1 SEHNR, CDR2 FQNEAQ (reference sequence). V lost 7 bases to trimming and J lost 0 bases, with 12 bases between them. The CDR3 DNA is TGTGCCAGCACCCGCGGAACAGTGAACACTGAAGCTTTCTTT. Its protein product is CASTRGTVNTEAFF.

This clone was found a few times. The chain couples TRBV19 to TRBJ1-2; a possible D gene is TRBD1 (6 bases). This CDR3 contains 15 residues. CDR1 is LNHDA, CDR2 SQIVND, per germline (reference sequence). V lost 3 bases to trimming and J lost 5 bases, with 16 bases between them. The CDR3 DNA follows: TGTGCCAGTAGTATCATCGGCGGAGGGGGTTATGGCTACACCTTC. This sequence encodes CASSIIGGGGYGYTF.

The CDR3 protein is CASSLNPAGSGYTF. CDR3 nucleotide sequence: TGCGCCAGCAGCTTAAACCCGGCAGGGAGTGGCTACACCTTC. J is TRBJ1-2 and V is TRBV5-1; a weak D match, TRBD1 (5 bases). CDR3 length: 14 residues. The germline V and J ends were trimmed by 2 bases and 7 bases, with 15 bases remaining between them. Germline lookup yields CDR1 SGHRS and CDR2 YFSETQ.

The V and J genes are TRBV7-9 and TRBJ1-3; no clear D. The CDR3 length is 14 residues. The V end was cut by 1 base, the J end by 0 bases, with 4 bases between. Germline V gene lookup returns CDR1 SEHNR and CDR2 FQNEAQ (reference sequence). CDR3 bases: TGTGCCAGCAGCTTAGACACCTCTGGAAACACCATATATTTT. It yields the protein CASSLDTSGNTIYF.

The chain has TRBV10-3 and TRBJ2-7; D is uncertain. The CDR3 length is 13 residues. Looked up from germline, CDR1 is ENHRY and CDR2 is SYGVKD. V was pared by 2 bases and J by 1 base, with 6 bases between. The CDR3 nucleotides read TGTGCCATCAGTGAGGAGACGTCCTACGAGCAGTACTTC. As protein: CAISEETSYEQYF.

V is TRBV30 and J is TRBJ1-2; D remains ambiguous. The CDR3 is 14 amino acids. The ends were cut back, 2 bases at V and 6 bases at J, with 16 bases in the middle. CDR1 and CDR2 from the germline V gene are GTSNPN and SVGIG (reference sequence). For the CDR3, the DNA is TGTGCCTGGAGTTCCCTAGCCTCCAGGCATGGCTACACCTTC. It yields the protein CAWSSLASRHGYTF.

V usage is TRBV11-3 and J usage is TRBJ2-5; no clear D. Between the trimmed V and J ends, which lost 5 bases and 1 base, there was a span of 14 bases. The CDR3 runs to 15 residues. CDR1 is SGHNT, CDR2 YENEEA, per germline. The chain's CDR3 is CASSNENKGQETQYF. The CDR3 DNA is TGTGCCAGCAGCAACGAAAACAAGGGCCAAGAGACCCAGTACTTC. The entire variable domain, with the rest obtained from reference TRBV11-3 and TRBJ2-5, is as follows: EAGVVQSPRYKIIEKKQPVAFWCNPISGHNTLYWYLQNLGQGPELLIRYENEEAVDDSQLPKDRFSAERLKGVDSTLKIQPAELGDSAVYLCASSNENKGQETQYFGPGTRLLVL.

The rearrangement uses TRBV18 and TRBJ1-4; no clear D. The CDR3 loop spans 14 amino acids. V gave up 5 bases and J gave up 0 bases, with 7 bases separating them. The germline V gene encodes CDR1 KGHSH and CDR2 LQKENI. CDR3: CASSKGATNEKLFF. As DNA, the CDR3 is TGTGCCAGCTCAAAAGGCGCAACTAATGAAAAACTGTTTTTT. Full variable domain (outside the CDR3, taken from reference TRBV18 and TRBJ1-4): NAGVMQNPRHLVRRRGQEARLRCSPMKGHSHVYWYRQLPEEGLKFMVYLQKENIIDESGMPKERFSAEFPKEGPSILRIQQVVRGDSAAYFCASSKGATNEKLFFGSGTQLSVL.

The V gene is TRBV10-3, the J gene TRBJ1-1; a possible D gene is TRBD1 (5 bases). CDR1 and CDR2 from the germline V gene are ENHRY and SYGVKD. V lost 6 bases, J lost 0 bases, and 11 bases lay in between. This CDR3 has 14 residues. The CDR3 coding sequence is TGTGCCATCAGCGGACGGGGGTTGAACACTGAAGCTTTCTTT. Translation: CAISGRGLNTEAFF.

This sequence joins TRBV7-9 and TRBJ1-2; D is unresolved. The V end was cut by 4 bases, the J end by 2 bases, with 11 bases between. Germline V gene lookup returns CDR1 SEHNR and CDR2 FQNEAQ (reference sequence). The CDR3 runs to 14 residues. This chain's CDR3 is CASSSETSNYGYTF. CDR3 DNA: TGTGCCAGCAGCTCCGAGACATCGAACTATGGCTACACCTTC.

This clone turned up a few times. This chain links TRBV5-4 with TRBJ1-1; possibly TRBD1 for D (6 bases). V was trimmed by 2 bases and J by 4 bases, leaving 15 bases between them. CDR1 SGHNT and CDR2 YYREEE come from the germline V gene (reference sequence). This CDR3 spans 15 amino acids. CDR3 bases: TGTGCCAGCAGCTTCCCACAGGGAGGTGGCACTGAAGCTTTCTTT. Amino acids: CASSFPQGGGTEAFF.

The V gene is TRBV15, the J gene TRBJ1-1; D is possibly TRBD1 (5 bases). The V end was cut by 8 bases, the J end by 4 bases, with 23 bases between. The CDR3 length is 16 residues. CDR1 is LNHNV and CDR2 is YYDKDF in the germline V gene (reference sequence). Here the CDR3 reads CATVRDWGLAGTEAFF. In DNA, the CDR3 is TGTGCCACCGTTCGGGACTGGGGACTTGCCGGCACTGAAGCTTTCTTT.